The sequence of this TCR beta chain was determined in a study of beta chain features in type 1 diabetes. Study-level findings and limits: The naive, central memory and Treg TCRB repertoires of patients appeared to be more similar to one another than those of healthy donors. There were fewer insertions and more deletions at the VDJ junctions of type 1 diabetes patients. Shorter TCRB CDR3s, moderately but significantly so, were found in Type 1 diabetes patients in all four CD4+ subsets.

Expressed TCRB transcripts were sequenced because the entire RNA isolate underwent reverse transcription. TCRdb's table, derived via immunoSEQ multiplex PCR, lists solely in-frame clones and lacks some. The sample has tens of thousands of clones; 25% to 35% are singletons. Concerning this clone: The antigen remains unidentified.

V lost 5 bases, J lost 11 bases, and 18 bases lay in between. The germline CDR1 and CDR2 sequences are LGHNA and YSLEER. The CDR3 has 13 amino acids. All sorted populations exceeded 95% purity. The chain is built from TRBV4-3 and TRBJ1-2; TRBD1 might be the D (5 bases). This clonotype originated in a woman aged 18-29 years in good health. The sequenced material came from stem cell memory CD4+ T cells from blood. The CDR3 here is CASSLQASSSYTF. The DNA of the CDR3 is TGCGCCAGCAGCTTACAGGCTTCTTCGAGTTACACCTTC.